These 21 T cell receptor beta chains came from one sample sequenced in a study of T cell responses to AZD1222 COVID-19 vaccine. The assay was immunoSEQ multiplex PCR, and TCRdb's table has in-frame clones only and misses some. The data contain roughly 140,000 clones, about nine tenths of them seen just once; the ten biggest clones take up roughly 3.6%. Sample: peripheral blood, taken on day 0 of AZD1222 vaccination. Every receptor here comes from an adult in good health.

This chain uses TRBV4-3 with TRBJ2-1, with 11 bases fitting TRBD2. The V segment lost 5 bases and the J segment 2 bases; nucleotides outside the gene matches: 5. This CDR3 has 16 amino acids. Germline values: CDR1 LGHNA, CDR2 YSLEER. The CDR3 spells CASSWGTSGAYNEQFF. In DNA, the CDR3 is TGCGCCAGCAGCTGGGGGACTAGCGGAGCCTACAATGAGCAGTTCTTC.

This chain uses TRBV19 with TRBJ1-1; a possible D gene is TRBD1 (6 bases). Germline loops: CDR1 LNHDA, CDR2 SQIVND (reference sequence). The V gene lost 7 bases and the J gene lost 0 bases, with 9 bases spanning the gap. The CDR3 is 13 amino acids. In DNA, the CDR3 is TGTGCCAGTACTAGACAGGTGAACACTGAAGCTTTCTTT. Amino acids: CASTRQVNTEAFF.

V is TRBV19 and J is TRBJ1-5; D gene unclear. Trimming took off 3 bases at V and 0 bases at J, with 12 bases between the two ends. The CDR3 is 16 amino acids. Germline CDR1 reads LNHDA; CDR2 reads SQIVND (reference sequence). The CDR3 loop reads CASSILTSYSNQPQHF. DNA of the CDR3: TGTGCCAGTAGTATCTTAACAAGCTATAGCAATCAGCCCCAGCATTTT.

The rearrangement uses TRBV4-2 and TRBJ2-7; D is perhaps TRBD2 (6 bases). CDR3 length: 15 amino acids. Germline V gene data show CDR1 as LGHNA and CDR2 as YNFKEQ. The V and J ends lost 0 bases and 5 bases respectively, with 14 bases between them. For the CDR3, the DNA is TGTGCCAGCAGCCAAGAATGGAGGGCTTGGAACGAGCAGTACTTC. Encoded protein: CASSQEWRAWNEQYF.

The chain employs TRBV6-5 and TRBJ2-5; 11 bases are shared with TRBD2. The trim removed 7 bases at V and 2 bases at J, leaving 6 bases unmatched. Per the germline V gene, CDR1 is MNHEY and CDR2 is SVGAGI. This CDR3 is 15 amino acids long. In DNA form, the CDR3 reads TGTGCCAGCACCCGACTAGCGGGACCTCAAGAGACCCAGTACTTC. This sequence encodes CASTRLAGPQETQYF.

This clone was picked up a small number of times. CDR3 region: CASDPIGWGGYTF. The CDR3 region has the DNA TGTGCCAGCGACCCTATAGGATGGGGGGGCTACACCTTC. The chain couples TRBV2 to TRBJ1-2, with D possibly matching TRBD1 (5 bases). This CDR3 has 13 amino acids. V lost 8 bases and J 8 bases, leaving 18 bases between the germline ends. The germline CDR1 and CDR2 sequences are SNHLY and FYNNEI.

The chain is built from TRBV4-3 and TRBJ2-5; D may be TRBD2 (5 bases). V was cut by 0 bases and J by 4 bases, with 15 bases left in between. The germline gives CDR1 LGHNA, CDR2 YSLEER. The CDR3 sequence is 16 residues long. Written as DNA, the CDR3 is TGCGCCAGCAGCCAAGATTGGAGCGGTAGTGGAGAGACCCAGTACTTC. Its translation: CASSQDWSGSGETQYF.

The genes are TRBV2 and TRBJ1-4; 12 bases agree with TRBD1. The germline gives CDR1 SNHLY, CDR2 FYNNEI. The CDR3 has 14 amino acids. The ends lost 6 bases at V and 8 bases at J; junction bases unmatched: 4. The CDR3 coding sequence is TGTGCCAGCAGGAGGGACAGGGGGCGAGAAAAACTGTTTTTT. This sequence encodes CASRRDRGREKLFF.

The chain uses TRBV5-1 and TRBJ1-1; D is possibly TRBD1 (6 bases). This CDR3 has 14 residues. Deletions cut 0 bases from V and 3 bases from J, with 9 bases between. Germline values: CDR1 SGHRS, CDR2 YFSETQ. CDR3 in amino acids: CASSLVKGDTEAFF. The CDR3, as DNA: TGCGCCAGCAGCTTGGTGAAGGGGGACACTGAAGCTTTCTTT.

The rearrangement joins TRBV20-1 to TRBJ2-1, with TRBD1 identical over 7 bases. After removal of 3 bases from V and 8 bases from J, the junction contained 7 bases not matched to a gene. CDR3 length: 13 residues. Germline CDR1 reads DFQATT; CDR2 reads SNEGSKA (reference sequence). CDR3 in amino acids: CSASHQGVYEQFF. CDR3 DNA: TGCAGTGCTAGTCATCAGGGGGTTTATGAGCAGTTCTTC.

The genes are TRBV24-1 and TRBJ2-1; 9 bases match TRBD2. The CDR3 spans 16 residues. Germline trimming cut 10 bases from V and 1 base from J; bases unmatched to any gene: 10. Germline CDR1 and CDR2: KGHDR and SFDVKD. CDR3 sequence: CATAGAGGPSYNEQFF. The DNA of the CDR3 is TGTGCCACAGCTGGGGCGGGAGGGCCTTCCTACAATGAGCAGTTCTTC.

This rearrangement joins TRBV4-2 to TRBJ2-1; D is unclear. The V and J ends lost 1 base and 6 bases respectively, with 7 bases between them. Per the germline V gene, CDR1 is LGHNA and CDR2 is YNFKEQ. The CDR3 runs to 13 residues. The CDR3 DNA reads TGTGCCAGCAGCCAAGGGCGGATCAATGAGCAGTTCTTC. Translation gives CASSQGRINEQFF.

The chain has TRBV9 and TRBJ1-2; 8 positions agree with TRBD1. The CDR3 runs 13 residues. J lost 8 bases, V lost 0 bases, and 3 bases had no gene match. Germline V gives CDR1 SGDLS, CDR2 YYNGEE. The CDR3 nucleotides are TGTGCCAGCAGCGTAGGGACAGGGAGCGGCTACACCTTC. Translating it yields CASSVGTGSGYTF.

The genes are TRBV6-5 and TRBJ1-6; D is unresolved. V was pared by 7 bases and J by 8 bases, with 9 bases between. The CDR3 totals 12 residues. The germline V gene has CDR1 MNHEY and CDR2 SVGAGI. The CDR3 is CASTLGDSPLHF. The CDR3 DNA sequence: TGTGCCAGCACCCTCGGGGATTCACCCCTCCACTTT.

This sequence joins TRBV11-3 and TRBJ2-7; 10 nucleotides line up with TRBD2. CDR3 size: 16 residues. Per the germline V gene, CDR1 is SGHNT and CDR2 is YENEEA. J was trimmed by 4 bases and V by 0 bases; bases with no gene match: 6. For the CDR3, the DNA is TGTGCCAGCAGCTTAGACCAATTAGCGGGAGGTTACGAGCAGTACTTC. Amino acids: CASSLDQLAGGYEQYF.

V is TRBV6-4 and J is TRBJ2-3; no reliable D call. The CDR3 totals 14 residues. Germline V gene sequence: CDR1 MRHNA, CDR2 SNTAGT. V dropped 5 bases and J dropped 2 bases, with 11 bases sitting between them. CDR3 sequence reads: CASSLGSATDTQYF. In nucleotides, the CDR3 is TGTGCCAGCAGTTTGGGTTCCGCCACAGATACGCAGTATTTT.

V gene TRBV25-1 combines with J gene TRBJ1-2; 9 nucleotides line up with TRBD1. V was clipped by 6 bases and J by 3 bases; unmatched bases: 2. This CDR3 has 13 residues. Germline CDR1 MGHDK, CDR2 SYGVNS. CDR3 loop: CASRGQGDYGYTF. The CDR3 DNA follows: TGTGCCAGCAGGGGACAGGGTGACTATGGCTACACCTTC.

The chain carries TRBV6-5 and TRBJ1-1; no clear D gene. V lost 7 bases and J lost 1, with 13 bases in between. Germline CDR1 reads MNHEY; CDR2 reads SVGAGI. CDR3 size: 14 residues. The CDR3 region has the DNA TGTGCCAGCATTACCGCGGGCGGGAACACTGAAGCTTTCTTT. Its protein is CASITAGGNTEAFF.

V gene TRBV9 combines with J gene TRBJ2-1, with TRBD2 matching over 8 bases. V gave up 3 bases and J gave up 4 bases; unmatched junction bases: 6. This CDR3 is built from 15 residues. Per the germline V gene, CDR1 is SGDLS and CDR2 is YYNGEE. The CDR3 here is CASSASGTSYNEQFF. The CDR3 DNA is TGTGCCAGCAGCGCGTCCGGGACTAGTTACAATGAGCAGTTCTTC.

The chain uses TRBV9 and TRBJ2-2; 8 bases agree with TRBD2. CDR1 and CDR2 from the germline V gene are SGDLS and YYNGEE. The J segment lost 5 bases and the V segment lost 2 bases, leaving 14 bases of the junction unmatched. This CDR3 has 18 amino acids. This CDR3 reads CASSVGTPGLGGTGELFF. Here the CDR3 DNA reads TGTGCCAGCAGCGTGGGGACTCCGGGACTAGGGGGGACCGGGGAGCTGTTTTTT.

V gene TRBV7-6 combines with J gene TRBJ2-7; no reliable D call. V dropped 0 bases and J dropped 6 bases, with 9 bases sitting between them. This CDR3 has 13 residues. CDR1 and CDR2 from the germline V gene are SGHVS and FNYEAQ. CDR3 DNA: TGTGCCAGCAGCTTAGCGTTGGGCAGCGAGCAGTACTTC. Translating gives CASSLALGSEQYF. Supplemented by reference TRBV7-6 and TRBJ2-7, the full variable domain reads GAGVSQSPRYKVTKRGQDVALRCDPISGHVSLYWYRQALGQGPEFLTYFNYEAQQDKSGLPNDRFSAERPEGSISTLTIQRTEQRDSAMYRCASSLALGSEQYFGPGTRLTVT.